Sequencing of this T cell receptor beta chain was carried out in a study of blood T cell repertoires in COVID-19. This CDR3 has 15 residues. V lost 6 bases and J lost 2; bases outside the gene matches: 7. In germline, CDR1 is ENHRY, CDR2 SYGVKD. Method: immunoSEQ multiplex PCR; TCRdb's copy keeps in-frame clones and lacks some. This table holds 220,000 or so clones, about 88% found once. This chain links TRBV10-3 with TRBJ1-3; TRBD1 agrees at 7 bases. This clonotype was obtained from a woman aged 45 to 65 with COVID-19, enrolled during active disease. Sequencing was done on a sample of peripheral blood. The CDR3 sequence: CAIREDRRTGNTIYF. In DNA form, the CDR3 reads TGTGCCATCAGGGAGGACAGGCGGACTGGAAACACCATATATTTT.